The next 14 T cell receptor beta chains were all read from a single sample in a study of early T cells in non-severe SARS-CoV-2 infection. TCRdb reprocessed the 5' RACE reads via MiXCR and lists one record per CDR3 protein. The sample consists of about 45,000 distinct CDR3 sequences, over 9% of them appearing once. Input material: whole blood. Source of these receptors: an adult who was a healthcare worker with PCR-confirmed SARS-CoV-2 infection or an uninfected control (not recorded which).

The table lists this clonotype with a few counts. The rearrangement links TRBV11-3 to TRBJ2-1; 13 nucleotides agree with TRBD2. The CDR3 runs 16 residues. V was clipped by 3 bases and J by 9 bases; unmatched bases: 8. Germline V gene sequence: CDR1 SGHNT, CDR2 YENEEA. The DNA for the CDR3 is TGTGCCAGCAGCTTTTCGGGGACTAGCGGGATCAGTGAGCAGTTCTTC. This translates into CASSFSGTSGISEQFF.

This clonotype was observed at least ten times. CDR3 amino acids: CASSLAVLNQPQHF. CDR3 in DNA: TGTGCCAGCAGTTTGGCAGTTCTCAATCAGCCCCAGCATTTT. The chain uses TRBV28 and TRBJ1-5; D gene ambiguous. Per the germline V gene, CDR1 is MDHEN and CDR2 is SYDVKM. The CDR3 has 14 amino acids. With 3 bases removed from V and 3 bases from J, the gap between germline ends came to 9 bases.

V usage is TRBV29-1 and J usage is TRBJ2-1; 9 bases are shared with TRBD2. The CDR3 is 13 residues long. Unmatched junction bases numbered 11, after V lost 7 bases and J lost 10 bases. Germline CDR1 reads SQVTM; CDR2 reads ANQGSEA. The CDR3 sequence is CSAVRGLAGEQFF. The CDR3 DNA sequence: TGCAGCGCTGTTAGGGGACTAGCAGGAGAGCAGTTCTTC.

This clonotype has a count of ten or more. The CDR3 loop reads CSARGKGEPESPLHF. The CDR3 DNA reads as TGCAGTGCTAGAGGCAAGGGAGAACCGGAATCACCCCTCCACTTT. The rearrangement uses TRBV20-1 and TRBJ1-6; D is undetermined. With 1 base removed from V and 10 bases from J, the gap between germline ends came to 17 bases. The CDR3 length is 15 residues. Per germline, CDR1 DFQATT and CDR2 SNEGSKA (reference sequence).

This chain joins TRBV4-3 and TRBJ1-4; 7 nucleotides align to TRBD1. In germline, CDR1 is LGHNA, CDR2 YSLEER. With 0 bases clipped from V and 9 bases from J, the junction kept 10 bases outside the gene matches. The CDR3 contains 16 residues. CDR3 sequence (DNA): TGCGCCAGCAGCCAAGAACGGACAGGAGGAATGAAAAAACTGTTTTTT. Its protein is CASSQERTGGMKKLFF.

This chain connects TRBV7-2 to TRBJ2-5; D is undetermined. CDR3 size: 13 residues. Germline loops: CDR1 SGHTA, CDR2 FQGNSA. Trimming removed 7 bases at V and 5 bases at J, with 14 bases between. The CDR3: CASIRTVGETQYF. CDR3 DNA: TGTGCCAGCATCCGTACGGTGGGGGAGACCCAGTACTTC.

This clonotype was counted ten times or more. V gene TRBV6-5 combines with J gene TRBJ1-6; no definite D call. The CDR3 length is 13 residues. Germline loops: CDR1 MNHEY, CDR2 SVGAGI. V lost 3 bases and J lost 5, with 5 bases in between. CDR3 in DNA: TGTGCCAGCAGTTATATAGATAATTCACCCCTCCACTTT. Amino acid sequence: CASSYIDNSPLHF.

The chain has TRBV7-2 and TRBJ2-3; 7 nucleotides line up with TRBD2. Germline CDR1 is SGHTA and CDR2 is FQGNSA. This CDR3 has 14 residues. Trimming at V came to 2 bases and at J to 4 bases, leaving 3 bases not matched to a gene. CDR3 in DNA: TGTGCCAGCAGCTTATCTAGCGGCGCAGATACGCAGTATTTT. The encoded protein is CASSLSSGADTQYF.

This clonotype came up a few times. The chain carries TRBV15 and TRBJ2-7; perhaps TRBD2 as D (6 bases). Germline lookup yields CDR1 LNHNV and CDR2 YYDKDF (reference sequence). The V end lost 0 bases, the J end lost 4 bases, and 10 bases lay between the germline ends. This CDR3 comprises 14 residues. As DNA, the CDR3 is TGTGCCACCAGCAGAGAGGTCGGAGGGTACGAGCAGTACTTC. It yields the protein CATSREVGGYEQYF.

This clonotype was counted at least ten times. The rearrangement uses TRBV4-1 and TRBJ2-4, with TRBD2 identical over 8 bases. CDR1 is MGHRA, CDR2 YSYEKL, per germline. CDR3 length: 17 residues. V dropped 0 bases and J dropped 8; count of bases not matched to a gene: 12. The CDR3 nucleotides are TGCGCCAGCAGCCAAGAATGGGCAGGGACTAGGGGGGACATTCAGTACTTC. It translates to CASSQEWAGTRGDIQYF.

V and J are TRBV7-9 and TRBJ2-2; D ambiguous. CDR3 size: 13 residues. V was clipped by 4 bases and J by 7 bases, with 10 bases between them. The germline V gene has CDR1 SEHNR and CDR2 FQNEAQ (reference sequence). This chain's CDR3 is CASSSDLSGELFF. In nucleotides, the CDR3 is TGTGCCAGCAGCTCCGACTTAAGCGGGGAGCTGTTTTTT.

This clonotype was found many times. V usage is TRBV6-5 and J usage is TRBJ2-2; TRBD2 is a possible D gene (6 bases). The CDR3 extends over 13 amino acids. Germline-derived CDR1 and CDR2 are MNHEY and SVGAGI. V lost 7 bases and J 5 bases, leaving 11 bases between the germline ends. CDR3 sequence: CASINGGTGELFF. CDR3 sequence (DNA): TGTGCCAGCATAAACGGGGGAACCGGGGAGCTGTTTTTT.

The sample holds many counts of this clonotype. The CDR3 DNA sequence: TGCGCCAGCAGCTTGAGCGGGACCTCTGGAAACACCATATATTTT. It codes for CASSLSGTSGNTIYF. The chain has TRBV5-1 and TRBJ1-3, with D tentatively TRBD1 (5 bases). V lost 1 base and J 0 bases, leaving 8 bases between the germline ends. Germline V gene sequence: CDR1 SGHRS, CDR2 YFSETQ. The CDR3 runs 15 residues.

This clonotype was seen repeatedly, ten times or more. The genes are TRBV12-3 or TRBV12-4 and TRBJ2-3; D perhaps matches TRBD2 (6 bases). The CDR3 sequence is 15 residues long. Trimming pared 8 bases from V and 2 bases from J, leaving 17 bases between. Written as DNA, the CDR3 is TGTGCCAGCGGGACGGTCGCGGGGACCACAGATACGCAGTATTTT. As protein: CASGTVAGTTDTQYF.